This TCR beta chain was obtained from a study of T cell responses to AZD1222 COVID-19 vaccine (dated by TCRdb to the early 2020s). Background on the whole study: AZD1222 recipients given second doses at about 4 weeks or at about 12 weeks were pooled, since spike-specific TCR depth and breadth were not found to differ between the two schedules. A total of 233 trial participants underwent TCR sequencing, of whom 200 to 220 received two doses of AZD1222 and about 25 received two doses of the MenACWY control vaccine. Trial participants were enrolled by age into 18-55, 56-69 and 70-plus year subgroups, with roughly 160, 29 and 62 TCR-sequenced participants respectively. Here is what the overall study found, with its caveats: The whole spike protein was spanned by vaccine-associated CD4 TCRs, and dominant responses were seen in regions 160-218 and 743-854. Nearly half of unique spike-specific TCRs reportedly recognized epitopes outside regions mutated in the B.1.351 and B.1.1.7 variants. No day 14 peak-response samples were available, so repertoires were characterized only after the peak T cell response. Participants were mostly white British, with more females than males. The authors suggested clonal diversity may have been underestimated. After two AZD1222 doses, both the breadth and the depth of spike-specific TCRs were significantly higher than at day 0 and than in MenACWY recipients. The 56-69-year group was small, and its depth increase did not reach significance, likely because of low power. Conclusions about previously exposed vaccinees are limited because only six or seven AZD1222 recipients were SARS-CoV-2 seropositive at baseline.

On this clone: Its antigen specificity is not known. Base quality data are lacking; no much larger clone is found one base away.

The CDR3 regions of human TCRbeta chains were subjected to immunosequencing. As for the original processing: Repertoire TCRs were matched against a reference library of SARS-CoV-2-specific TCRs generated with the MIRA antigen-specificity platform. Breadth was defined as the fraction of unique TCRs that were SARS-CoV-2-associated. Depth was defined as the fraction of total T cells that were SARS-CoV-2-associated. Each spike-specific TCR was assigned to its reactive spike region and to a CD4 or CD8 class using the MIRA data. Log10-transformed breadth and depth values were compared by one-way ANOVA with Sidak's multiple comparisons tests. TCRdb obtained this table from immuneACCESS and retained in-frame rearrangements with V and J assigned. These tables miss some clones; where compared with another copy, unresolved V genes account for less than half of the shortfall, and the remainder is unexplained. V, J and clone size were drawn from that table, and D and trimming were deduced from the DNA. This sample comprises approximately 140,000 clones, around 89% of them detected only once. The ten largest clones take up roughly 4.7% of the sample.

What the time point label conveys for this sample: baseline before first vaccination. Vaccinee samples came from UK trials COV001 and COV002, including a single-blind randomized controlled phase 2/3 trial of AZD1222 (ChAdOx1 nCoV-19) in healthy adults. For TCRbeta chain sequencing, PBMC samples were collected from trial participants at day 0 and at day 28 after the second dose. CDR1 MDHEN and CDR2 SYDVKM are derived from the germline V gene. V trim: 4 bases; J trim: 4 bases; unmatched bases: 11. Measured from the cysteine to the phenylalanine, the CDR3 is 16 residues long. This entry keeps only the CDR3 DNA: 48 bases, framed from base 1.

The rearrangement joined TRBV28 to TRBJ1-2; the central 8 bases match TRBD1. The specimen was peripheral blood, collected on day 0 of AZD1222 vaccination. The sequence was collected from an adult in good health. CDR3 region: CASSSGGVGIGYGYTF. The bases are TGTGCCAGCAGTTCAGGGGGCGTTGGAATTGGCTATGGCTACACCTTC.